This T cell receptor beta chain was identified during a study of response to subunit inactivated influenza vaccine (dated by TCRdb to 2016 to 2018). Study-wide context: The study used deep quantitative T cell receptor repertoire profiling to track responses to a trivalent subunit inactivated influenza vaccine.

According to the germline V gene (reference sequence), CDR1 reads LGHDT and CDR2 reads YNNKEL. V was cut back by 5 bases and J by 6 bases, leaving a gap of 17 bases between them. There are 15 amino acids in the CDR3, from cysteine to phenylalanine inclusive. Of the read, only the CDR3 DNA is kept; its 45 bases are in frame from base 1. The paper as a whole reports these results and caveats: The authors proposed that each seasonal influenza vaccination may bring in only a limited number of new T cells.

Receptors were amplified or captured by RT-PCR. The sequencer listed for this sample is Illumina HiSeq 2500. The raw public reads went through TCRdb reprocessing: fastp at Q25, MiXCR clone calling, in-frame beta chains kept. Merged by CDR3 protein, the rows form single entries marked with the most common genes and DNA. The sample table contains fewer than 600,000 distinct CDR3 sequences; only one count was recorded for approximately 7.2% of them. The leading ten clones occupy over 10% of the sample. This clonotype was found a few times. This clone's antigen is unknown. Per-nucleotide qualities are absent, and no much larger clonotype sits a single base away.

Recombination connected TRBV3-1 to TRBJ2-1; the D region possibly corresponds to TRBD2 (5 bases align). This TCR was sampled from a man aged 50-75 years who received an inactivated influenza vaccine. Donor details come from another sample of the same person, matched by shared clones. The sample was PBMCs from blood, taken approximately 25 months after vaccination. In nucleotide form, the sequence is TGTGCCAGCAGCTCGATGACGAGGGCTACCAATGAGCAGTTCTTC. Its amino acids are CASSSMTRATNEQFF.